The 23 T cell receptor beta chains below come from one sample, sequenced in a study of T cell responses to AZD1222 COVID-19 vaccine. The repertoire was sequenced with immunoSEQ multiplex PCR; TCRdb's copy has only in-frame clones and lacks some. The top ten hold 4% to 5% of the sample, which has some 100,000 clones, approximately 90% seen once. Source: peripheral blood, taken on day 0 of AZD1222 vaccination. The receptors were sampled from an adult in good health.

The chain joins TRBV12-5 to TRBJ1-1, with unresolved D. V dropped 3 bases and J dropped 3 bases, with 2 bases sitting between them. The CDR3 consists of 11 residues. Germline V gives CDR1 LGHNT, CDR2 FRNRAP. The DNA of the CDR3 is TGTGCTAGTGGTTTCGACACTGAAGCTTTCTTT. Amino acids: CASGFDTEAFF.

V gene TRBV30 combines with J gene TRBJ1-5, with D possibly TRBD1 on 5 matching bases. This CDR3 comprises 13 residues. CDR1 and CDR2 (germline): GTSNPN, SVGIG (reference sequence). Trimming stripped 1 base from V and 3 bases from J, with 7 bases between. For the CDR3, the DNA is TGTGCCTGGAGTGGACAGAACAATCAGCCCCAGCATTTT. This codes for CAWSGQNNQPQHF.

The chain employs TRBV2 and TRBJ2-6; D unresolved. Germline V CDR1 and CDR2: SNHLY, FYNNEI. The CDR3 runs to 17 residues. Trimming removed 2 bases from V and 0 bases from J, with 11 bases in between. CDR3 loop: CASSEKGPLSGANVLTF. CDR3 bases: TGTGCCAGCAGTGAAAAGGGCCCCCTCTCTGGGGCCAACGTCCTGACTTTC.

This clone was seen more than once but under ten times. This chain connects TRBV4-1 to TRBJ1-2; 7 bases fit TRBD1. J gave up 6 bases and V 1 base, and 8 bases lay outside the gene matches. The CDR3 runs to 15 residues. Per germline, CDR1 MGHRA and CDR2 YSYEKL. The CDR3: CASSQVGQVKNGYTF. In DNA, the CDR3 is TGCGCCAGCAGCCAAGTTGGACAGGTTAAAAATGGCTACACCTTC.

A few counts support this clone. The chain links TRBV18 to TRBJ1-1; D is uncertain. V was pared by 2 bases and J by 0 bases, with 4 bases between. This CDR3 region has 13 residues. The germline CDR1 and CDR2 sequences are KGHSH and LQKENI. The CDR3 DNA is TGTGCCAGCTCACCATCGGTGAACACTGAAGCTTTCTTT. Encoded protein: CASSPSVNTEAFF.

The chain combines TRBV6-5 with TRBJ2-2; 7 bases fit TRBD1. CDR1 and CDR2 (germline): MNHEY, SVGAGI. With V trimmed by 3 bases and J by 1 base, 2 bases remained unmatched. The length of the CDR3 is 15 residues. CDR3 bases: TGTGCCAGCAGTTATACAGGGGAGAACACCGGGGAGCTGTTTTTT. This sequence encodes CASSYTGENTGELFF.

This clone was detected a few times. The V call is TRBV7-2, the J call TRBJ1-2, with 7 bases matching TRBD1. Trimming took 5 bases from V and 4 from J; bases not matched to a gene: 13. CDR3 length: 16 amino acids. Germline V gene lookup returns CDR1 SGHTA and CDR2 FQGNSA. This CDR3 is CASSREDNRGGYGYTF. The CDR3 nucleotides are TGTGCCAGCAGCCGGGAGGATAACAGGGGCGGCTATGGCTACACCTTC.

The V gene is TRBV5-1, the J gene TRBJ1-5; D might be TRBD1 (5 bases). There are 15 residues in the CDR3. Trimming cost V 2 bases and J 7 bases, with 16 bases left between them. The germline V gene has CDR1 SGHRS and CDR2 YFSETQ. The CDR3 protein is CASSFYPGGDQPQHF. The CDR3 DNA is TGCGCCAGCAGCTTCTATCCGGGGGGAGACCAGCCCCAGCATTTT.

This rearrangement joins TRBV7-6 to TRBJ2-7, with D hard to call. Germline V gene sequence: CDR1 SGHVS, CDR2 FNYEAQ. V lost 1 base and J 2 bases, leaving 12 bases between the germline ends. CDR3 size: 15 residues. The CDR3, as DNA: TGTGCCAGCAGCTTAGGAATGAACAGAGCCTACGAGCAGTACTTC. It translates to CASSLGMNRAYEQYF.

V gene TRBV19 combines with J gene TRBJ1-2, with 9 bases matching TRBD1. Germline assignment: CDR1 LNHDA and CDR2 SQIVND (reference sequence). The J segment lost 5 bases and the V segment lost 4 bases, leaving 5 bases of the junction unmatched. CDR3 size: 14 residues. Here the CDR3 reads CASSTPTGGYGYTF. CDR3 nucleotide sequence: TGTGCCAGTAGTACCCCGACAGGGGGTTATGGCTACACCTTC.

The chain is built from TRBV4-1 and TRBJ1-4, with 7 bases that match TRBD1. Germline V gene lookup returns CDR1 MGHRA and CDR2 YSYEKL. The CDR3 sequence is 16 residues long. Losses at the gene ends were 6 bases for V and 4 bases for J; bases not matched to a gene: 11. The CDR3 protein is CASRFRQGTINEKLFF. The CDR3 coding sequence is TGCGCCAGCAGATTCCGACAGGGCACTATTAATGAAAAACTGTTTTTT.

In nucleotides, the CDR3 is TGTGCCACGACCACACAGGGGAACACTGAAGCTTTCTTT. This translates into CATTTQGNTEAFF. The V gene is TRBV2, the J gene TRBJ1-1; maybe TRBD1 (6 bases). Germline V gene lookup returns CDR1 SNHLY and CDR2 FYNNEI. This CDR3 is 13 amino acids long. The V end was cut by 10 bases, the J end by 1 base, with 13 bases between.

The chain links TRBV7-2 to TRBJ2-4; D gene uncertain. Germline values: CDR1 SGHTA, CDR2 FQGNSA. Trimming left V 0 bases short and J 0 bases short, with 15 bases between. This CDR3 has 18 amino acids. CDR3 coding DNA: TGTGCCAGCAGCTTAGCGCTTCAGTTTTCCTTAGCCAAAAACATTCAGTACTTC. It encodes CASSLALQFSLAKNIQYF. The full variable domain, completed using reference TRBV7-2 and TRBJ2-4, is GAGVSQSPSNKVTEKGKDVELRCDPISGHTALYWYRQSLGQGLEFLIYFQGNSAPDKSGLPSDRFSAERTGGSVSTLTIQRTQQEDSAVYLCASSLALQFSLAKNIQYFGAGTRLSVL.

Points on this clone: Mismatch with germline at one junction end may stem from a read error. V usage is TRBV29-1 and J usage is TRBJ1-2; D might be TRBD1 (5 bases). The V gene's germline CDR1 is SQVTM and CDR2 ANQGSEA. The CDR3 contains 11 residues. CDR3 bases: TGCAGCGTCACAATGGGAGGCAGGACAAGCTTC. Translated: CSVTMGGRTSF.

Written as DNA, the CDR3 is TGTGCCAGTAGTATGGGGACAGGCTATGGCTACACCTTC. It codes for CASSMGTGYGYTF. The chain carries TRBV19 and TRBJ1-2; 8 bases line up with TRBD1. V dropped 3 bases and J dropped 4; count of bases not matched to a gene: 1. The CDR3 consists of 13 residues. The germline gives CDR1 LNHDA, CDR2 SQIVND (reference sequence).

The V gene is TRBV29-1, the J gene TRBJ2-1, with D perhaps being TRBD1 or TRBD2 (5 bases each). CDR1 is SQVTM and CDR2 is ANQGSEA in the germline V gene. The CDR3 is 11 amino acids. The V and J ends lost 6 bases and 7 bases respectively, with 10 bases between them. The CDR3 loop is CSVGWGNEQFF. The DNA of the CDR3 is TGCAGCGTGGGTTGGGGGAATGAGCAGTTCTTC.

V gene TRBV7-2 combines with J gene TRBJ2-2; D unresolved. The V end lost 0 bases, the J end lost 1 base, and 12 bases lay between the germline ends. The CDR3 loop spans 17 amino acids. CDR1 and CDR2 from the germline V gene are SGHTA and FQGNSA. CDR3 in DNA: TGTGCCAGCAGCTTAGCTCTCGCGGCAGGGAACACCGGGGAGCTGTTTTTT. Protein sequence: CASSLALAAGNTGELFF. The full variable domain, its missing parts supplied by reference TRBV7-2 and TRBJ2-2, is GAGVSQSPSNKVTEKGKDVELRCDPISGHTALYWYRQSLGQGLEFLIYFQGNSAPDKSGLPSDRFSAERTGGSVSTLTIQRTQQEDSAVYLCASSLALAAGNTGELFFGEGSRLTVL.

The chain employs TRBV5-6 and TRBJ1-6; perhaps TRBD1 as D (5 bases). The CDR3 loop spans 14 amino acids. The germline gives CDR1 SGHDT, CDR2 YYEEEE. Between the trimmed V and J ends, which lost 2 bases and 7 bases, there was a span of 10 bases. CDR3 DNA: TGTGCCAGCAGCTTTGGGACGGGGAATTCACCCCTCCACTTT. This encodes CASSFGTGNSPLHF. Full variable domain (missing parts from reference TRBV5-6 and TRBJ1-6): DAGVTQSPTHLIKTRGQQVTLRCSPKSGHDTVSWYQQALGQGPQFIFQYYEEEERQRGNFPDRFSGHQFPNYSSELNVNALLLGDSALYLCASSFGTGNSPLHFGNGTRLTVT.

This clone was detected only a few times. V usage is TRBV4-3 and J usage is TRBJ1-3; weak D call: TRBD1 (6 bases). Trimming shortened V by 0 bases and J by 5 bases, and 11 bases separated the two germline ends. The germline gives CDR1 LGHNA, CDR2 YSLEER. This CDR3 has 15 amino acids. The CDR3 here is CASSQDGGPRNTIYF. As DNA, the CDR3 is TGCGCCAGCAGCCAAGATGGGGGGCCAAGAAACACCATATATTTT.

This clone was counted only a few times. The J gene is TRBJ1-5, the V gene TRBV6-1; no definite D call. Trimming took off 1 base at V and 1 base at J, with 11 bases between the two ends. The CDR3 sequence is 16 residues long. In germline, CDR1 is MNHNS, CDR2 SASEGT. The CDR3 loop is CASSEGSAASNQPQHF. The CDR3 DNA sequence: TGTGCCAGCAGTGAAGGATCAGCGGCCAGCAATCAGCCCCAGCATTTT.

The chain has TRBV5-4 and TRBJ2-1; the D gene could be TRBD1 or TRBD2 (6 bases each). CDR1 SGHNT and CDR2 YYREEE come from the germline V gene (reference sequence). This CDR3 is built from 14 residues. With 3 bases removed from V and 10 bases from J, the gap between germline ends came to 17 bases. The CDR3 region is CASSSPGEGGEQFF. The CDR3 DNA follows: TGTGCCAGCAGCTCACCGGGAGAGGGGGGCGAGCAGTTCTTC.

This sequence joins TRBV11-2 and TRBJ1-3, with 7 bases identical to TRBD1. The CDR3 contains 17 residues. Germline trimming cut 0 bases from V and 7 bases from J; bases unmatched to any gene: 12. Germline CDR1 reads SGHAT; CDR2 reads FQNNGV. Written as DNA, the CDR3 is TGTGCCAGCAGCTTAGATCGGTTCGACAGGGCGGGTAACACCATATATTTT. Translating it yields CASSLDRFDRAGNTIYF.

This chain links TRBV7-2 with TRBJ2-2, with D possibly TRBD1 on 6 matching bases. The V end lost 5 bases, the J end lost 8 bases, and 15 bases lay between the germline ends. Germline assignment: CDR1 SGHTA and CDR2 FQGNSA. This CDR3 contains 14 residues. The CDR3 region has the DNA TGTGCCAGCAGCGAGACAGGAGGAGGAGGGGAGCTGTTTTTT. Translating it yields CASSETGGGGELFF.